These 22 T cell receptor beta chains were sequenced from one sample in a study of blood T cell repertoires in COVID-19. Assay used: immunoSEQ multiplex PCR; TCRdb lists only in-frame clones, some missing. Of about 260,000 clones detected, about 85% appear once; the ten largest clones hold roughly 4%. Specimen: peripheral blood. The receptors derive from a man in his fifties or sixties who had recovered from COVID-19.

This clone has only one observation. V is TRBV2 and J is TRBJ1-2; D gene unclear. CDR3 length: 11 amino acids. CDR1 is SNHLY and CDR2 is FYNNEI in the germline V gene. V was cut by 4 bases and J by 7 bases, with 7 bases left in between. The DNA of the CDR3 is TGTGCCAGCAGTGTTTTTCGTGGCTACACCTTC. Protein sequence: CASSVFRGYTF.

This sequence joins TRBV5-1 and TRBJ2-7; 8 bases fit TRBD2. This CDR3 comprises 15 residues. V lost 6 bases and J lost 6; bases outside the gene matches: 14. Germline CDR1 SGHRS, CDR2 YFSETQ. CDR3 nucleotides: TGCGCCAGCATGCCTACTAGCGGAGCCTCGGGCGAGCAGTACTTC. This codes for CASMPTSGASGEQYF.

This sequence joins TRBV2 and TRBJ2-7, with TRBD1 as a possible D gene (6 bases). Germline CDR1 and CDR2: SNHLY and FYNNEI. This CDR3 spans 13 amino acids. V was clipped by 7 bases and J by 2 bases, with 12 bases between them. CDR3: CASKGTSTYEQYF. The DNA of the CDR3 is TGTGCCAGCAAGGGGACAAGTACCTACGAGCAGTACTTC. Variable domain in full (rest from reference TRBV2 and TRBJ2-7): EPEVTQTPSHQVTQMGQEVILRCVPISNHLYFYWYRQILGQKVEFLVSFYNNEISEKSEIFDDQFSVERPDGSNFTLKIRSTKLEDSAMYFCASKGTSTYEQYFGPGTRLTVT.

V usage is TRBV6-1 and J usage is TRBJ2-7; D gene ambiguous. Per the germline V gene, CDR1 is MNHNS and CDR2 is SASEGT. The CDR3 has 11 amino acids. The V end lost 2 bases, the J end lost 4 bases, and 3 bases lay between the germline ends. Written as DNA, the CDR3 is TGTGCCAGCAGTGAACCTTACGAGCAGTACTTC. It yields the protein CASSEPYEQYF.

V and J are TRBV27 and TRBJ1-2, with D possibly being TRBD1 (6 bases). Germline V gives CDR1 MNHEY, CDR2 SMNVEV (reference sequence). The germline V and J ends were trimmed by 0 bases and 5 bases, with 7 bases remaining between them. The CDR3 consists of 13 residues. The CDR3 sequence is CASSLSRGYGYTF. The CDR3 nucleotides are TGTGCCAGCAGTTTATCGAGGGGGTATGGCTACACCTTC.

CDR3: CASSRDSSNLSSYEQYF. The DNA for the CDR3 is TGTGCCAGCAGTCGGGACAGTTCAAACCTTAGCTCCTACGAGCAGTACTTC. This chain joins TRBV6-6 and TRBJ2-7, with 7 nucleotides matching TRBD1. Per germline, CDR1 MNHNY and CDR2 SVGAGI (reference sequence). The CDR3 sequence is 17 residues long. Germline trimming cut 5 bases from V and 0 bases from J; bases unmatched to any gene: 13.

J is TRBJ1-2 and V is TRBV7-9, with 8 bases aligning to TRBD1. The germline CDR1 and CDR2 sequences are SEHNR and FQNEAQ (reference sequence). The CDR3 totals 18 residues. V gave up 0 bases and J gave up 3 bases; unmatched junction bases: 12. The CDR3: CASSLAMTGQGGDYGYTF. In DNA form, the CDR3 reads TGTGCCAGCAGCTTAGCGATGACCGGACAGGGTGGTGACTATGGCTACACCTTC.

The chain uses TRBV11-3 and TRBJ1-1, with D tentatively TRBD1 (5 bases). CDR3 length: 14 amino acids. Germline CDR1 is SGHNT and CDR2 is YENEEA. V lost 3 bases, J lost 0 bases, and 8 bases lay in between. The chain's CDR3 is CASSLGGVNTEAFF. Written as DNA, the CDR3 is TGTGCCAGCAGCTTGGGGGGGGTGAACACTGAAGCTTTCTTT.

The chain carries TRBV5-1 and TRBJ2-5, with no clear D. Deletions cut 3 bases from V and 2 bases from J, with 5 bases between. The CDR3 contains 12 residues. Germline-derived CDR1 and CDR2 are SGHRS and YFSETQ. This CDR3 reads CASSSNQETQYF. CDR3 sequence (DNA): TGCGCCAGCAGCTCAAATCAAGAGACCCAGTACTTC.

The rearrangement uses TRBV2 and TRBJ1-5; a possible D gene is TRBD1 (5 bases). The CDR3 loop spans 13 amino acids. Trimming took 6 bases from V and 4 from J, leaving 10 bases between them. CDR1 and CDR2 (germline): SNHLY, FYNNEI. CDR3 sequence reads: CASRWTTNQPQHF. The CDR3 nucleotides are TGTGCCAGCAGGTGGACAACTAATCAGCCCCAGCATTTT.

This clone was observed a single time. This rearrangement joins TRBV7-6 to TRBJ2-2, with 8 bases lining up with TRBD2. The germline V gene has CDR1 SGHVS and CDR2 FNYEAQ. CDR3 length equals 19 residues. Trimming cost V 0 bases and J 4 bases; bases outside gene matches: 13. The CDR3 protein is CASSLAPSGGPPGTGELFF. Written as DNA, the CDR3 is TGTGCCAGCAGCTTAGCCCCCAGCGGGGGCCCCCCCGGCACCGGGGAGCTGTTTTTT.

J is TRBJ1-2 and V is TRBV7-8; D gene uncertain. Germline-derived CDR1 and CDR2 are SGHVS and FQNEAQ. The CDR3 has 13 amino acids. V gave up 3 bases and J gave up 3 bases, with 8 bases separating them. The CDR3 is CASSLSTDYGYTF. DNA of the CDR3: TGTGCCAGCAGCTTGTCTACGGACTATGGCTACACCTTC.

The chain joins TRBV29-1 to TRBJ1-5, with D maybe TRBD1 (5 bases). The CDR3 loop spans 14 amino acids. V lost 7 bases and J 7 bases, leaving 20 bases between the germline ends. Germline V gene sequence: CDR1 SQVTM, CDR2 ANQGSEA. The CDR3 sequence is CSATFGGGDQPQHF. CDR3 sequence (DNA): TGCAGCGCCACCTTCGGGGGGGGAGACCAGCCCCAGCATTTT.

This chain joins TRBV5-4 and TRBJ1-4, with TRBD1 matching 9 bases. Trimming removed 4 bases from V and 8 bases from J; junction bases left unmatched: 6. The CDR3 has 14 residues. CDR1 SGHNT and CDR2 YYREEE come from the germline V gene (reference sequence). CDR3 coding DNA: TGTGCCAGCAGCGAGACAGGGGGTAGGGAAAAACTGTTTTTT. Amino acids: CASSETGGREKLFF.

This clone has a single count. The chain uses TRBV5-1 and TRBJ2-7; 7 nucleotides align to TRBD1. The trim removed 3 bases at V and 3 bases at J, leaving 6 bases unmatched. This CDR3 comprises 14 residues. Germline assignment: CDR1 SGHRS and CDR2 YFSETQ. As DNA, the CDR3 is TGCGCCAGCAGCTCCTCCGGGACAGTCTACGAGCAGTACTTC. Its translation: CASSSSGTVYEQYF.

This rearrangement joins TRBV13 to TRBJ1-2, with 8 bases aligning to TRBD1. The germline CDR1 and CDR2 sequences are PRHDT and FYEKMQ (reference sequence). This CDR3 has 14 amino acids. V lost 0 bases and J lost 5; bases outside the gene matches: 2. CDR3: CASSLGRGLYGYTF. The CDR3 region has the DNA TGTGCCAGCAGCTTAGGCAGGGGGCTTTATGGCTACACCTTC.

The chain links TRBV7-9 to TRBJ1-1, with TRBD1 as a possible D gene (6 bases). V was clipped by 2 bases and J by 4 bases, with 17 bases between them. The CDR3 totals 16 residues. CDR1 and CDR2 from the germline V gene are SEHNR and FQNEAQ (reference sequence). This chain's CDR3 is CASSLSQGPFGTEAFF. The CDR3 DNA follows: TGTGCCAGCAGCTTATCCCAGGGGCCCTTTGGCACTGAAGCTTTCTTT.

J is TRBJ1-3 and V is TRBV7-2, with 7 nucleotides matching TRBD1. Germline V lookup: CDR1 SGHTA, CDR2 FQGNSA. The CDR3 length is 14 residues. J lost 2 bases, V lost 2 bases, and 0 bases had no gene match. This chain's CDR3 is CASSLQGAGNTIYF. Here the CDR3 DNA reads TGTGCCAGCAGCTTACAGGGGGCTGGAAACACCATATATTTT. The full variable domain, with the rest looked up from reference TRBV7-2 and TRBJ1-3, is GAGVSQSPSNKVTEKGKDVELRCDPISGHTALYWYRQSLGQGLEFLIYFQGNSAPDKSGLPSDRFSAERTGGSVSTLTIQRTQQEDSAVYLCASSLQGAGNTIYFGEGSWLTVV.

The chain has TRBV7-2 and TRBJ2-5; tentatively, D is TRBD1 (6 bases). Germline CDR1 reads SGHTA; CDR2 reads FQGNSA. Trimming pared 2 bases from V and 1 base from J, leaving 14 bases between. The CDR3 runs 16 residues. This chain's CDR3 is CASSLHHRGTQETQYF. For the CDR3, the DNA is TGTGCCAGCAGCTTACATCATAGGGGGACCCAAGAGACCCAGTACTTC. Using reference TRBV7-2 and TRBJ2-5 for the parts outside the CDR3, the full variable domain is GAGVSQSPSNKVTEKGKDVELRCDPISGHTALYWYRQSLGQGLEFLIYFQGNSAPDKSGLPSDRFSAERTGGSVSTLTIQRTQQEDSAVYLCASSLHHRGTQETQYFGPGTRLLVL.

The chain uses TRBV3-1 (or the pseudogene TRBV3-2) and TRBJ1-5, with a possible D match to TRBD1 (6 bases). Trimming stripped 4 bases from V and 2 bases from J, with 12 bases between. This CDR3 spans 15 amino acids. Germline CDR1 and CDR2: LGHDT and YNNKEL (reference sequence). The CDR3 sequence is CASSPAGARNQPQHF. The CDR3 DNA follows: TGTGCCAGCAGCCCCGCAGGGGCCCGCAATCAGCCCCAGCATTTT.

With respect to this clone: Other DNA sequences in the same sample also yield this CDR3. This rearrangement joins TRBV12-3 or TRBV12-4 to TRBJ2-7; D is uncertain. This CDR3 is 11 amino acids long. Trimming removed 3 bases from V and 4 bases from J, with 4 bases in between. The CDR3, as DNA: TGTGCCAGCAGTTTCACTTACGAGCAGTACTTC. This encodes CASSFTYEQYF.

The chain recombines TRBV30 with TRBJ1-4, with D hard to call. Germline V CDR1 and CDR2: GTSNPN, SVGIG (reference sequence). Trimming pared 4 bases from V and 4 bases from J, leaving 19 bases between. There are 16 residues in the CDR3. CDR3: CAWKGRVAADNEKLFF. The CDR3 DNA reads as TGTGCCTGGAAAGGGAGGGTGGCTGCCGATAATGAAAAACTGTTTTTT.